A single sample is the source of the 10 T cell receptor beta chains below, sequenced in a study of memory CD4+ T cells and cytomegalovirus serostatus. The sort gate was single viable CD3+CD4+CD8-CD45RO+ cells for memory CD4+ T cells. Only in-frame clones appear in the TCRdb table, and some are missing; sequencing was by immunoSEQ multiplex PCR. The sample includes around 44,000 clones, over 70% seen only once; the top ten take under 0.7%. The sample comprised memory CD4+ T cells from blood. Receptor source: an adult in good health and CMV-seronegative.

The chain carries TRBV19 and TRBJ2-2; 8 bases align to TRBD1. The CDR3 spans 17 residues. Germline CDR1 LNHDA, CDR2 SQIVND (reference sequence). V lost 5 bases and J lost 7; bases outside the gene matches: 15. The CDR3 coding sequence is TGTGCCAGTAGTTCCCACGCCCGGGACAGGATCTACGGGGAGCTGTTTTTT. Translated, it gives CASSSHARDRIYGELFF.

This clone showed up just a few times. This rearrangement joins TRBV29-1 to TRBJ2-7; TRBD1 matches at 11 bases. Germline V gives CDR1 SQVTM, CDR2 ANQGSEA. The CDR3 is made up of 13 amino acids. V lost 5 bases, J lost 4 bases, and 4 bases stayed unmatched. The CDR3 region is CSVSGQGDYEQYF. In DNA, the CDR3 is TGCAGCGTTTCGGGACAGGGGGATTACGAGCAGTACTTC.

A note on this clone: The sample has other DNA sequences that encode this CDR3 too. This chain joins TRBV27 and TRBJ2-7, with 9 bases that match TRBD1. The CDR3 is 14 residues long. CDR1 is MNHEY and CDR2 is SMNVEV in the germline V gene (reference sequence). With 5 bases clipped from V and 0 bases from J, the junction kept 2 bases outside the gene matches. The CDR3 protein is CASSRDRASYEQYF. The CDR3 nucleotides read TGTGCCAGCAGTAGGGACAGGGCCTCCTACGAGCAGTACTTC.

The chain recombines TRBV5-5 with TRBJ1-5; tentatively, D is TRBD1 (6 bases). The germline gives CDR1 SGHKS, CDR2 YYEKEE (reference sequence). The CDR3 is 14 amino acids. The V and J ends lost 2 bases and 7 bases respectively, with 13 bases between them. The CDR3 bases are TGTGCCAGCAGCTTTTTAGGACAGAACCAGCCCCAGCATTTT. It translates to CASSFLGQNQPQHF.

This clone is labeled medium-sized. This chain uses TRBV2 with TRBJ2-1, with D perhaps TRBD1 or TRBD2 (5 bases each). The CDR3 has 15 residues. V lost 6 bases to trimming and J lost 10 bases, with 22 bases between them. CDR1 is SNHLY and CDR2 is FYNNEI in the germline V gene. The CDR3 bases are TGTGCCAGCAGCCCACGGGACGTACCCAATGTGGAGCAGTTCTTC. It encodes CASSPRDVPNVEQFF.

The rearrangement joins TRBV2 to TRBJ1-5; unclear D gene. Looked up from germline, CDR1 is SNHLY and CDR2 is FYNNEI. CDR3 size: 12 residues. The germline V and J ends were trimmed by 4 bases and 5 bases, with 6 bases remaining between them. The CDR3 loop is CASSVAYQPQHF. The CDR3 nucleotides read TGTGCCAGCAGTGTCGCGTATCAGCCCCAGCATTTT. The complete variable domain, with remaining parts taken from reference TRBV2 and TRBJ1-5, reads EPEVTQTPSHQVTQMGQEVILRCVPISNHLYFYWYRQILGQKVEFLVSFYNNEISEKSEIFDDQFSVERPDGSNFTLKIRSTKLEDSAMYFCASSVAYQPQHFGDGTRLSIL.

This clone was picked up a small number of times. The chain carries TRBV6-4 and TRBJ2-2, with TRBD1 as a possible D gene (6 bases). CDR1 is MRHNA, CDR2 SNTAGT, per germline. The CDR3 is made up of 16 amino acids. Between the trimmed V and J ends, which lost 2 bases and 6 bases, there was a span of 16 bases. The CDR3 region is CASSDNGTGRAGELFF. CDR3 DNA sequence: TGTGCCAGCAGTGACAATGGAACAGGGCGGGCCGGGGAGCTGTTTTTT.

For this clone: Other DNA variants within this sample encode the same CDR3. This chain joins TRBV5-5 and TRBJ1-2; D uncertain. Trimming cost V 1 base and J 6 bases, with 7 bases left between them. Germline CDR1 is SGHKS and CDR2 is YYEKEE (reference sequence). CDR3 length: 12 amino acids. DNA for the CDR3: TGTGCCAGCAGCTTGTCACGGAATGGCTACACCTTC. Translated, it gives CASSLSRNGYTF.

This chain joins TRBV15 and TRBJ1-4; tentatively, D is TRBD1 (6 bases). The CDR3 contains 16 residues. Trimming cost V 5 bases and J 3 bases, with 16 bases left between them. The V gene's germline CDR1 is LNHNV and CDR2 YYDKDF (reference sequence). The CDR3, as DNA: TGTGCCACCAGCGGTAGTTACAGGGCGGCTAATGAAAAACTGTTTTTT. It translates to CATSGSYRAANEKLFF.

This CDR3 reads CASRRFSLTF. The CDR3 DNA reads TGTGCCAGCAGGCGGTTTAGTTTAACCTTC. V gene TRBV28 combines with J gene TRBJ1-2, with D unresolved. V lost 6 bases and J lost 14, with 13 bases in between. CDR3 length: 10 amino acids. Per germline, CDR1 MDHEN and CDR2 SYDVKM.